One and the same sample provided the 13 T cell receptor beta chains below, sequenced in a study of T cells in women clearing cervical HPV infection. The data were produced by immunoSEQ multiplex PCR, yet TCRdb's version contains in-frame clones alone and is incomplete. The sample spans 25,000 to 30,000 clones; the ten largest clones claim roughly 16%. The material sequenced was blood buffy coat. These receptors were obtained from a woman between 18 and 70 years old with a cervical HPV16 infection that either progressed to CIN3+ or cleared (not recorded which).

For this clone: Coverage ceases 3 residues before the CDR3 finishes, and the germline J gene fills in the end. Other DNA sequences from this sample encode an identical CDR3 as well. This sequence joins TRBV5-1 and TRBJ1-1; D remains ambiguous. Trimming shortened V by 0 bases and J by 1 base, and 7 bases separated the two germline ends. CDR3 length: 14 amino acids. Germline assignment: CDR1 SGHRS and CDR2 YFSETQ. CDR3 amino acids: CASSLVAGNTEAFF. The covered CDR3 bases are TGCGCCAGCAGCTTGGTAGCGGGGAACACTGAA.

As regards this clone: The read stops 3 residues short of the end of the CDR3; the missing end is completed from the germline J gene. The rearrangement links TRBV20-1 to TRBJ2-3; D is uncertain. CDR3 size: 11 residues. Germline assignment: CDR1 DFQATT and CDR2 SNEGSKA (reference sequence). Trimming left V 3 bases short and J 4 bases short, with 5 bases between. Here the CDR3 reads CSARKADTQYF. CDR3 DNA, as far as it was read: TGCAGTGCTAGGAAGGCAGATACG.

Details on this clone: The read stops 3 residues short of the end of the CDR3; the missing end is completed from the germline J gene. V usage is TRBV7-2 and J usage is TRBJ1-1; the D gene is possibly TRBD1 (6 bases). Trimming removed 5 bases from V and 6 bases from J, with 16 bases in between. The CDR3 has 14 amino acids. The V gene's germline CDR1 is SGHTA and CDR2 FQGNSA. CDR3 DNA, as far as it was read: TGTGCCAGCAGCGACGGGGGGGCGGGAGCTGAA. Protein sequence: CASSDGGAGAE. In full, the CDR3 reads CASSDGGAGAEAFF.

As for this clone: The CDR3 extends 3 residues past the end of the read, so its final part is completed from the germline J gene. The V gene is TRBV20-1, the J gene TRBJ2-3; TRBD2 might be the D (6 bases). CDR1 is DFQATT, CDR2 SNEGSKA, per germline (reference sequence). With 5 bases removed from V and 5 bases from J, the gap between germline ends came to 14 bases. The CDR3 is made up of 13 amino acids. CDR3 DNA, as far as it was read: TGCAGTGCTCCCCCGGAGGGGCTAGATACG. Amino acid sequence: CSAPPEGLDT. The CDR3 reads in full as CSAPPEGLDTQYF.

Frequency places this clone as medium-sized (0.01 to 0.1%). CDR3 DNA, as far as it was read: TGCGCCAGCAGCTTTCAGGGAGAGACC. It yields the protein CASSFQGET. Given in full, the CDR3 is CASSFQGETQYF. The rearrangement links TRBV5-1 to TRBJ2-5, with D possibly being TRBD1 (5 bases). The read finishes 3 residues shy of the CDR3 end, and the germline J gene is used to complete it. Between the trimmed V and J ends, which lost 2 bases and 4 bases, there was a span of 6 bases. The CDR3 is 12 amino acids. The germline gives CDR1 SGHRS, CDR2 YFSETQ. Combining the CDR3 with reference TRBV5-1 and TRBJ2-5 gives the whole variable domain KAGVTQTPRYLIKTRGQQVTLSCSPISGHRSVSWYQQTPGQGLQFLFEYFSETQRNKGNFPGRFSGRQFSNSRSEMNVSTLELGDSALYLCASSFQGETQYFGPGTRLLVL.

In the case of this clone: The read ends 3 residues shy of where the CDR3 ends; the end is completed using the germline J gene. The V and J genes are TRBV19 and TRBJ1-6, with TRBD1 matching over 9 bases. This CDR3 region has 15 residues. Losses at the gene ends were 0 bases for V and 6 bases for J; bases not matched to a gene: 0. Germline CDR1 is LNHDA and CDR2 is SQIVND (reference sequence). CDR3 in amino acids: CASSIEQGANSPLHF. The CDR3 bases that were read are TGTGCCAGTAGTATAGAACAGGGGGCTAATTCACCC. Full variable domain (outside the CDR3, taken from reference TRBV19 and TRBJ1-6): DGGITQSPKYLFRKEGQNVTLSCEQNLNHDAMYWYRQDPGQGLRLIYYSQIVNDFQKGDIAEGYSVSREKKESFPLTVTSAQKNPTAFYLCASSIEQGANSPLHFGNGTRLTVT.

Details on this clone: The read comes to an end 3 residues before the CDR3 does, leaving the germline J gene to fill in the end. The V call is TRBV10-3, the J call TRBJ2-7, with no clear D. The CDR3 is 11 residues long. Trimming removed 11 bases at V and 6 bases at J, with 14 bases between. CDR1 is ENHRY, CDR2 SYGVKD, per germline. Incomplete CDR3 DNA: TGTGCCGTCACCTCGGGTGGCGAG. Translated: CAVTSGGE. The whole CDR3 protein is CAVTSGGEQYF.

Points on this clone: The CDR3 is cut off 3 residues early in the read; its end comes from the germline J gene. The V gene is TRBV7-2, the J gene TRBJ1-4; D ambiguous. Trimming pared 5 bases from V and 5 bases from J, leaving 15 bases between. The V gene's germline CDR1 is SGHTA and CDR2 FQGNSA. CDR3 length: 15 amino acids. CDR3 in amino acids: CASSPSVSRNEKLFF. Partial CDR3 DNA: TGTGCCAGCAGCCCCTCCGTGAGCAGGAATGAAAAA.

Concerning this clone: Read sequence stops 3 residues before the CDR3 end, and the germline J gene provides the missing end. The genes are TRBV19 and TRBJ1-3, with D perhaps TRBD1 (6 bases). The V end was cut by 7 bases, the J end by 0 bases, with 10 bases between. Germline V gives CDR1 LNHDA, CDR2 SQIVND (reference sequence). This CDR3 has 14 residues. This CDR3 is CASTTGISGNTIYF. Partial CDR3 DNA: TGTGCCAGTACCACAGGGATCTCTGGAAACACC.

As for this clone: The CDR3 end is not reached by the read, which stops 3 residues before it; the germline J gene fills it in. V gene TRBV19 combines with J gene TRBJ1-1, with 10 bases lining up with TRBD1. After removal of 7 bases from V and 4 bases from J, the junction contained 9 bases not matched to a gene. There are 15 residues in the CDR3. The germline V gene has CDR1 LNHDA and CDR2 SQIVND (reference sequence). CDR3 protein: CASILSGTGVTEAFF. The CDR3 DNA, read in part, is TGTGCCAGTATCTTATCCGGGACAGGGGTCACTGAA. Drawing the rest from reference TRBV19 and TRBJ1-1, the complete variable domain is DGGITQSPKYLFRKEGQNVTLSCEQNLNHDAMYWYRQDPGQGLRLIYYSQIVNDFQKGDIAEGYSVSREKKESFPLTVTSAQKNPTAFYLCASILSGTGVTEAFFGQGTRLTVV.

About this clone: Read sequence stops 3 residues before the CDR3 end, and the germline J gene provides the missing end. The chain combines TRBV2 with TRBJ2-3; 16 bases are shared with TRBD2. The J segment lost 6 bases and the V segment lost 5 bases, leaving 11 bases of the junction unmatched. Germline loops: CDR1 SNHLY, CDR2 FYNNEI. The CDR3 covers 18 residues. CDR3 in amino acids: CASSREGLAGGRWDTQYF. The DNA read from the CDR3 is TGTGCCAGCAGTAGAGAGGGACTAGCGGGGGGGCGGTGGGATACG.

Points on this clone: Sequencing ends 3 residues short of the CDR3 end; the germline J gene provides the rest. The chain joins TRBV11-3 to TRBJ1-4, with unresolved D. This CDR3 region has 14 residues. Germline CDR1 and CDR2: SGHNT and YENEEA. Trimming shortened V by 3 bases and J by 3 bases, and 8 bases separated the two germline ends. Partial CDR3 DNA: TGTGCCAGCAGCTTTCGGGGAGCTAATGAAAAA. Encoded protein: CASSFRGANEK. The entire CDR3 is CASSFRGANEKLFF.

Of note for this clone: The sequenced fragment ends 3 residues before the CDR3 boundary, so the rest is inferred from the germline J gene. This chain joins TRBV5-1 and TRBJ1-2; 8 bases map to TRBD1. Germline CDR1 SGHRS, CDR2 YFSETQ. CDR3 length equals 16 residues. The CDR3 DNA, read in part, is TGCGCCAGCAGCTTGCAGGGGGCCTCTAGCACAGATACC. Encoded protein: CASSLQGASSTDT. The whole CDR3 protein is CASSLQGASSTDTYTF.